Shown below are 30 T cell receptor beta chains from a single sample sequenced in a study of long-term antiretroviral therapy in people with HIV. The immunoSEQ assay was v3.0, run at survey level. TCRdb's table, derived via immunoSEQ multiplex PCR, lists solely in-frame clones and lacks some. The table has 29,000 or so clones, 85% to 95% seen once. The sample here was unsorted PBMCs, taken approximately 7.4 years after starting antiretroviral therapy. These receptors all stem from a man in his fifties or sixties with HIV.

This chain uses TRBV25-1 with TRBJ1-3, with no clear D. CDR3 length: 15 amino acids. Trimming stripped 3 bases from V and 0 bases from J, with 9 bases between. Per germline, CDR1 MGHDK and CDR2 SYGVNS. CDR3 residues: CASSDGVSSGNTIYF. In DNA, the CDR3 is TGTGCCAGCAGTGACGGCGTTAGCTCTGGAAACACCATATATTTT.

CDR3 in DNA: TGTGCCAGCAGCTTTTCCGGGGGGAACACTGAAGCTTTCTTT. As protein: CASSFSGGNTEAFF. The rearrangement links TRBV11-2 to TRBJ1-1; TRBD1 is a possible D gene (5 bases). Deletions cut 3 bases from V and 1 base from J, with 9 bases between. Germline lookup yields CDR1 SGHAT and CDR2 FQNNGV. The CDR3 contains 14 residues.

The chain couples TRBV7-2 to TRBJ2-7, with D tentatively TRBD2 (6 bases). V was cut by 1 base and J by 7 bases, with 17 bases left in between. The CDR3 has 15 amino acids. Germline V gene data show CDR1 as SGHTA and CDR2 as FQGNSA. The CDR3 DNA reads TGTGCCAGCAGCTTAGGATCTGGGGAGGCTGGAGAGCAGTACTTC. Amino acid sequence: CASSLGSGEAGEQYF.

This clone was found once. This chain connects TRBV23-1 to TRBJ2-7, with D maybe TRBD2 (5 bases). TRBV23-1 falls under the ORF class, with uncertain function. The CDR3 loop spans 16 amino acids. V gave up 0 bases and J gave up 0 bases, with 12 bases separating them. The CDR3 DNA reads TGCGCCAGCAGTCAATCGTACGGACTGAGCTCCTACGAGCAGTACTTC. This encodes CASSQSYGLSSYEQYF.

This chain links TRBV21-1 with TRBJ1-5. TRBV21-1 is a recognized pseudogene. The CDR3 contains 10 residues. CDR3 sequence reads: CASSSCAQHF. The CDR3 DNA reads as TGTGCCAGCAGCAGCTGCGCCCAGCATTTT.

The genes are TRBV5-4 and TRBJ2-1, with 7 bases matching TRBD1. Germline trimming cut 4 bases from V and 9 bases from J; bases unmatched to any gene: 10. The CDR3 contains 14 residues. Germline V lookup: CDR1 SGHNT, CDR2 YYREEE (reference sequence). CDR3 sequence: CASSPRSGQAEQFF. The CDR3 bases are TGTGCCAGCAGCCCCCGCTCCGGACAGGCTGAGCAGTTCTTC.

V gene TRBV5-6 combines with J gene TRBJ1-1; no definite D call. This CDR3 has 14 amino acids. Trimming removed 4 bases from V and 0 bases from J, with 10 bases in between. Per the germline V gene, CDR1 is SGHDT and CDR2 is YYEEEE. This CDR3 reads CASSQTGMNTEAFF. The CDR3 bases are TGTGCCAGCAGCCAAACGGGAATGAACACTGAAGCTTTCTTT. Filled out from reference TRBV5-6 and TRBJ1-1, the complete variable domain reads DAGVTQSPTHLIKTRGQQVTLRCSPKSGHDTVSWYQQALGQGPQFIFQYYEEEERQRGNFPDRFSGHQFPNYSSELNVNALLLGDSALYLCASSQTGMNTEAFFGQGTRLTVV.

This clone was observed a single time. This chain uses TRBV7-9 with TRBJ2-7, with 9 bases matching TRBD1. CDR1 is SEHNR, CDR2 FQNEAQ, per germline (reference sequence). V trimming: 4 bases; J trimming: 6 bases; junction bases outside the gene matches: 4. The CDR3 has 13 amino acids. The CDR3, as DNA: TGTGCCAGCAGCTCAGCGGACAGGGGCGAGCAGTACTTC. This sequence encodes CASSSADRGEQYF. Full variable domain (missing parts from reference TRBV7-9 and TRBJ2-7): DTGVSQNPRHKITKRGQNVTFRCDPISEHNRLYWYRQTLGQGPEFLTYFQNEAQLEKSRLLSDRFSAERPKGSFSTLEIQRTEQGDSAMYLCASSSADRGEQYFGPGTRLTVT.

This sequence joins TRBV19 and TRBJ2-1; D gene uncertain. V lost 0 bases, J lost 9 bases, and 12 bases lay in between. The CDR3 runs 14 residues. Germline CDR1 LNHDA, CDR2 SQIVND (reference sequence). CDR3 DNA: TGTGCCAGTAGTATAGATGTGACGATGGGTGAGCAGTTCTTC. This codes for CASSIDVTMGEQFF.

The J gene is TRBJ2-4, the V gene TRBV2, with a weak D call TRBD1 (6 bases). The CDR3 totals 12 residues. V lost 6 bases, J lost 6 bases, and 9 bases lay in between. Germline-derived CDR1 and CDR2 are SNHLY and FYNNEI. CDR3 in amino acids: CASRGAVNIQYF. The CDR3 nucleotides are TGTGCCAGCAGGGGGGCCGTAAACATTCAGTACTTC.

The V gene is TRBV7-2, the J gene TRBJ2-7, with a possible D match to TRBD2 (5 bases). The CDR3 runs 13 residues. Trimming stripped 4 bases from V and 2 bases from J, with 9 bases between. The V gene's germline CDR1 is SGHTA and CDR2 FQGNSA. CDR3 region: CASSSTLAYEQYF. The CDR3 coding sequence is TGTGCCAGCAGCTCAACACTAGCCTACGAGCAGTACTTC.

The rearrangement joins TRBV7-6 to TRBJ1-6, with D possibly matching TRBD1 (6 bases). Germline loops: CDR1 SGHVS, CDR2 FNYEAQ. V shed 0 bases and J shed 8 bases, with 14 bases lying between them. This CDR3 has 16 residues. CDR3 region: CASSLASSQGYSPLHF. DNA of the CDR3: TGTGCCAGCAGCTTAGCGTCGAGCCAGGGGTATTCACCCCTCCACTTT. The full variable domain, completed using reference TRBV7-6 and TRBJ1-6, is GAGVSQSPRYKVTKRGQDVALRCDPISGHVSLYWYRQALGQGPEFLTYFNYEAQQDKSGLPNDRFSAERPEGSISTLTIQRTEQRDSAMYRCASSLASSQGYSPLHFGNGTRLTVT.

This sequence joins TRBV9 and TRBJ1-5; tentative D call: TRBD1 (6 bases). Germline V lookup: CDR1 SGDLS, CDR2 YYNGEE. V lost 0 bases and J 2 bases, leaving 9 bases between the germline ends. The CDR3 covers 15 residues. Here the CDR3 reads CASSVGGARNQPQHF. DNA of the CDR3: TGTGCCAGCAGCGTAGGGGGGGCGCGCAATCAGCCCCAGCATTTT.

The J gene is TRBJ1-2, the V gene TRBV11-2, with D unresolved. The germline CDR1 and CDR2 sequences are SGHAT and FQNNGV. This CDR3 has 14 residues. Trimming shortened V by 0 bases and J by 2 bases, and 7 bases separated the two germline ends. The CDR3 DNA follows: TGTGCCAGCAGCTTAGATGCGCTAAACTATGGCTACACCTTC. Protein: CASSLDALNYGYTF.

The rearrangement joins TRBV7-2 to TRBJ2-3; D tentatively reads TRBD1 or TRBD2 (5 bases each). Germline loops: CDR1 SGHTA, CDR2 FQGNSA. This CDR3 spans 15 amino acids. Between the trimmed V and J ends, which lost 5 bases and 4 bases, there was a span of 16 bases. The CDR3 DNA sequence: TGTGCCAGCAGCGCCCGGGACCCGGTTCCAGATACGCAGTATTTT. This translates into CASSARDPVPDTQYF.

This clone was picked up one time. J is TRBJ2-1 and V is TRBV5-1, with D maybe TRBD1 (5 bases). Germline V gene sequence: CDR1 SGHRS, CDR2 YFSETQ. The CDR3 runs to 17 residues. Between the trimmed V and J ends, which lost 0 bases and 0 bases, there was a span of 13 bases. For the CDR3, the DNA is TGCGCCAGCAGCTTGGGCCTGGGGCAGGGCTCCTACAATGAGCAGTTCTTC. Encoded protein: CASSLGLGQGSYNEQFF. Based on the CDR3 plus reference TRBV5-1 and TRBJ2-1, the full variable domain is KAGVTQTPRYLIKTRGQQVTLSCSPISGHRSVSWYQQTPGQGLQFLFEYFSETQRNKGNFPGRFSGRQFSNSRSEMNVSTLELGDSALYLCASSLGLGQGSYNEQFFGPGTRLTVL.

The V call is TRBV7-2, the J call TRBJ2-7; 12 nucleotides agree with TRBD2. Per germline, CDR1 SGHTA and CDR2 FQGNSA. This CDR3 has 15 residues. V shed 3 bases and J 7 bases; nucleotides not matched to a gene: 7. In DNA form, the CDR3 reads TGTGCCAGCAGCTTCCCTCTAGCGGGGGGGTATGAGCAGTACTTC. Translated, it gives CASSFPLAGGYEQYF.

This chain connects TRBV27 to TRBJ2-3, with 12 bases matching TRBD2. Germline values: CDR1 MNHEY, CDR2 SMNVEV (reference sequence). CDR3 size: 16 residues. V shed 5 bases, J shed 6 bases, and the junction held 9 bases outside the gene matches. The CDR3 region has the DNA TGTGCCAGCAGTCGATTCGCTAGCGGGGGGGTGGATACGCAGTATTTT. This translates into CASSRFASGGVDTQYF.

The rearrangement links TRBV18 to TRBJ2-2; possible D gene TRBD2, 6 bases. Germline CDR1 is KGHSH and CDR2 is LQKENI. This CDR3 comprises 19 residues. V was clipped by 1 base and J by 2 bases, with 20 bases between them. The CDR3 DNA reads TGTGCCAGCTCACCACGGGTAATTAGCGGAGACCATAACACCGGGGAGCTGTTTTTT. It yields the protein CASSPRVISGDHNTGELFF.

The chain uses TRBV7-9 and TRBJ2-7; 8 bases align to TRBD2. The CDR3 is made up of 15 amino acids. Trimming cost V 1 base and J 6 bases; bases outside gene matches: 8. Germline CDR1 reads SEHNR; CDR2 reads FQNEAQ (reference sequence). As DNA, the CDR3 is TGTGCCAGCAGCTTAGGGGGCGGGGGGCCGCGCGAGCAGTACTTC. This gives the protein CASSLGGGGPREQYF.

The genes are TRBV25-1 and TRBJ1-1; no firm D call. Between the trimmed V and J ends, which lost 3 bases and 0 bases, there was a span of 11 bases. Germline-derived CDR1 and CDR2 are MGHDK and SYGVNS. This CDR3 contains 15 residues. DNA for the CDR3: TGTGCCAGCAGTGATCTAGGACGAATGAACACTGAAGCTTTCTTT. This translates into CASSDLGRMNTEAFF.

The chain combines TRBV6-1 with TRBJ1-1, with TRBD1 matching over 7 bases. Germline CDR1 reads MNHNS; CDR2 reads SASEGT. There are 14 residues in the CDR3. The trim removed 5 bases at V and 2 bases at J, leaving 5 bases unmatched. The CDR3 nucleotides are TGTGCCAGCAGTTTCAGAGGGGGCAACACTGAAGCTTTCTTT. Its translation is CASSFRGGNTEAFF.

The chain joins TRBV6-5 to TRBJ2-5; D unclear. The CDR3 spans 10 residues. V was cut by 5 bases and J by 4 bases, with 2 bases left in between. Germline V gives CDR1 MNHEY, CDR2 SVGAGI. This CDR3 is CASSTETQYF. CDR3 sequence (DNA): TGTGCCAGCAGTACAGAGACCCAGTACTTC.

This sequence joins TRBV6-4 and TRBJ2-2, with 10 bases fitting TRBD2. Germline loops: CDR1 MRHNA, CDR2 SNTAGT. The CDR3 is 17 residues long. Trimming took 2 bases from V and 1 from J; bases not matched to a gene: 4. The CDR3 DNA reads TGTGCCAGCAGTGACCACCTAGCGGGGGTGAACACCGGGGAGCTGTTTTTT. This gives the protein CASSDHLAGVNTGELFF.

This sequence joins TRBV2 and TRBJ1-6; D unresolved. Trimming removed 5 bases at V and 1 base at J, with 9 bases between. The CDR3 is 15 residues long. Looked up from germline, CDR1 is SNHLY and CDR2 is FYNNEI. CDR3: CASSTRESYNSPLHF. The CDR3 region has the DNA TGTGCCAGCAGTACCAGAGAATCCTATAATTCACCCCTCCACTTT.

This clone was observed once. The rearrangement uses TRBV2 and TRBJ2-5; D might be TRBD2 (6 bases). Trimming took off 9 bases at V and 5 bases at J, with 13 bases between the two ends. From germline, CDR1 is SNHLY and CDR2 FYNNEI. The CDR3 consists of 12 residues. CDR3 nucleotides: TGTGCCAGGGGCCCCGCGGGGGAGACCCAGTACTTC. Amino acids: CARGPAGETQYF.

The rearrangement joins TRBV10-2 to TRBJ1-2, with D maybe TRBD1 (6 bases). Trimming removed 0 bases at V and 9 bases at J, with 20 bases between. The CDR3 runs to 16 residues. Germline CDR1 and CDR2: WSHSY and SAAADI. This chain's CDR3 is CASSESTSGVYGSYTF. The DNA of the CDR3 is TGCGCCAGCAGTGAGTCGACGTCAGGGGTTTACGGGAGCTACACCTTC.

This clone has more than one count but fewer than ten. The chain couples TRBV6-5 to TRBJ2-7; D unclear. This CDR3 spans 14 amino acids. V lost 5 bases and J 6 bases, leaving 17 bases between the germline ends. Germline values: CDR1 MNHEY, CDR2 SVGAGI. In DNA, the CDR3 is TGTGCCAGCAGTGAAGTCTCGGACCGAGCCGAGCAGTACTTC. It translates to CASSEVSDRAEQYF.

The rearrangement joins TRBV7-6 to TRBJ1-5; perhaps TRBD1 as D (5 bases). The CDR3 runs 15 residues. The germline V gene encodes CDR1 SGHVS and CDR2 FNYEAQ. The V end lost 2 bases, the J end lost 4 bases, and 12 bases lay between the germline ends. The CDR3 loop reads CASSLNGQGNQPQHF. CDR3 in DNA: TGTGCCAGCAGCTTAAACGGGCAGGGTAATCAGCCCCAGCATTTT.

This chain links TRBV27 with TRBJ1-1, with D possibly being TRBD1 (5 bases). The V gene lost 6 bases and the J gene lost 3 bases, with 11 bases spanning the gap. This CDR3 comprises 13 residues. CDR1 MNHEY and CDR2 SMNVEV come from the germline V gene (reference sequence). CDR3 in DNA: TGTGCCAGCAGGTCGGGGGGTTACACTGAAGCTTTCTTT. It specifies CASRSGGYTEAFF.